This T cell receptor (beta chain) comes out of a study of OX40 agonist ivuxolimab in advanced cancers. Study-wide background: Patients enrolled in dose escalation were diagnosed with hepatocellular carcinoma, melanoma, renal cell or head and neck cancer. Study results and limitations: Also showing low normalized T-cell clonal expansion were some of the nonresponders.

Regarding this clone: Antigen: not known.

This table comes from immunoSEQ multiplex PCR, and its TCRdb copy is limited to in-frame clones, with some not included. The data contain 9,500 to 10,000 clones, 89% of them seen just once; the ten biggest clones take up more than 10%. The CDR3 contains 14 residues. V was cut by 5 bases and J by 1 base, with 11 bases left in between. Per the germline V gene, CDR1 is MDHEN and CDR2 is SYDVKM. This sequence was found in an adult with an advanced solid tumor such as melanoma, head and neck, liver or kidney cancer. The specimen was CD4+ or CD8+ T cells sorted from blood, collected in a trial of the OX40 agonist ivuxolimab. The chain employs TRBV28 and TRBJ1-1; D unclear. The CDR3 here is CASSTPWGNTEAFF. The CDR3, as DNA: TGTGCCAGCAGTACCCCTTGGGGGAACACTGAAGCTTTCTTT.